Sequencing of this T cell receptor (beta chain) was carried out in a study of shared clonotypes between healthy human individuals (dated by TCRdb to between 2020 and 2021). Notes on the research overall: Three men and two women, aged 18 to 49 years, made up the cohort. Leukapheresis yielded between about 0.85 and 10 billion PBMCs per donor. Blood TCR repertoires of about five healthy adults were deeply sequenced to estimate repertoire size and the extent of clonotype sharing between individuals. For each donor, three plates each were used for CD4 naive and CD4 memory, two plates were used for CD8 naive, and one plate was used for CD8 memory. To increase sequencing depth and limit assay-specific biases, TCR repertoire library preparation and sequencing were carried out by different laboratories using diverse techniques. Paper-wide results and their limitations: When a handful of donors were compared, the shared fraction of clonotypes was roughly 4.8% for naive CD4, over 3% for naive CD8, more than 2% for memory CD4, and less than 0.5% for memory CD8. Sampling was restricted to blood, and TCR repertoires in tissues likely differ from the TCR repertoires found in blood. Compared with non-shared clonotypes, the clonotypes found in all four sorted-subset donors had higher generation probabilities. Because the study included a small number of donors, the genetic and exposure-history diversity represented was limited. Larger estimated clonotype richness was generally found for naive subsets than for memory subsets. Pairwise subsampling led to the expectation that sequencing depth would affect the degree of clonotype sharing among donors. Rarefaction of sorted-subset datasets indicated incomplete sequencing despite the large sequencing depth.

Using the deep immunoSEQ assay, multiplex PCR amplified TCR CDR3 regions from genomic DNA. Extracted genomic DNA from each cell subset was distributed evenly across all wells of several immunoSEQ 96-well plates, and each plate was treated as a replicate. For sorted subsets, 150 to 250 ng of genomic DNA, equivalent to 25,000 to 35,000 T cell genomes, went into each replicate PCR. Purified libraries were measured with a Qubit 3.0 fluorometer, size-checked on a Bioanalyzer 2100, and measured again with the KAPA Library Quantification kit. A separate single-read 150-cycle Illumina NextSeq 550 flow cell was used to sequence each immunoSEQ 96-well plate. The authors processed their data as follows. Because only junctional sequences without quality scores were contained in the immunoSEQ output, filtering matching that applied to full-length reads could not be performed. To assign V/J genes and CDR3, sequences were annotated against IMGT germline references using PyIR, a Python wrapper for IgBLAST v1.9. Reads were removed for weak V/J assignments (E-value above 1e-6), missing CDR3, stop codons, out-of-frame junctions, or ambiguous translated residues. V3J clonotypes were defined as sequences sharing the same inferred V gene, J gene, and CDR3 amino acid sequence. To compute the percentage overlap between repertoires, the number of shared unique clonotypes was divided by the size of the smaller repertoire. Three approaches were used to assess repertoire richness: RTK rarefaction, the Chao1 estimator, and Recon v2.1 estimates of unobserved clonotypes. For all TCRbeta clonotypes obtained by the gDNA method from several donors, generation probabilities were computed with OLGA. TCRdb stores this immuneACCESS table with in-frame sequences only. Part of the clones is absent; in the studies checked, under half of the shortfall reflects unresolved V genes, and no reason is known for the rest. V, J and clone size reflect that table, while D and trimming were determined from the DNA. The sample data list more than 2,000,000 clones, and more than 80% of these were observed just once. The top ten clones comprise over 0.12% of the sample.

The CDR1 and CDR2 encoded by the germline V gene are MNHNS and SASEGT. The CDR3 holds 11 amino acids from the cysteine to the phenylalanine. The DNA shown is the 33-base CDR3, in frame from base 1. Trimming takes 9 bases off V and 8 bases off J; junction bases not matched to a gene: 6. The donors were healthy, HIV-negative adults who had no recently reported acute infections or vaccinations. Only Caucasian adults living in Nashville, Tennessee, USA were represented among the donors. CD4+ T cells were enriched by magnetic negative selection; naive cells were then positively selected on CD45RA, and the negative fraction formed the memory subset. Blood was obtained by leukapheresis, after which PBMCs were separated by Ficoll-Histopaque density gradient centrifugation and cryopreserved in liquid nitrogen vapor phase. Purity and quantity of every magnetically sorted T cell population were checked by analytical flow cytometry. Genomic DNA was isolated from every sorted fraction and measured by UV absorbance on a Nanodrop 2000c.

Concerning this clone itself: This receptor's antigen is unknown. No base-level quality is on record; no much larger clone is a single base apart.

This receptor was taken from a man younger than 35 in good health. This receptor chain uses TRBV6-1 and TRBJ1-2; 7 bases in the middle match TRBD1. Sequencing was carried out using naive CD4+ T cells sorted from blood. The cell subset or site label, read with the paper, signifies: CD45RA+ positively selected. The DNA sequence follows: TGTGCCAGGCGACAGGGCGACGGCTACACCTTC. This translates into CARRQGDGYTF.